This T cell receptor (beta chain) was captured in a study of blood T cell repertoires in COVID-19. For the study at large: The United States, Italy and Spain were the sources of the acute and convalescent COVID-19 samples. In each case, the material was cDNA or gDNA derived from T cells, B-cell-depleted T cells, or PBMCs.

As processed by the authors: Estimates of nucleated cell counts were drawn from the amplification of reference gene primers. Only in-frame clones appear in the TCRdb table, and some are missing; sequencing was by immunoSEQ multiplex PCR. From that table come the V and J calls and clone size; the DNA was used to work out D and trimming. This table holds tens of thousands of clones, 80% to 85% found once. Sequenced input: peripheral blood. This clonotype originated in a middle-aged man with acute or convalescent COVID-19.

The CDR3 DNA reads as TGTGCCAGCAGCTCTACTAGCGGGGTGGAGACCCAGTACTTC. Its translation is CASSSTSGVETQYF. The genes are TRBV28 and TRBJ2-5; 10 bases map to TRBD2. Germline CDR1 reads MDHEN; CDR2 reads SYDVKM. V was pared by 6 bases and J by 5 bases, with 6 bases of the junction left unmatched. The CDR3 sequence is 14 residues long.